Each of the 18 T cell receptor beta chains below was sequenced from the same sample in a study of vaccination and CD4 T cells after COVID-19. With the Oncomine TCR Beta short-read assay, DNA from cultured CD4+ T cells was sequenced. One entry per CDR3 protein, called by TCRdb with MiXCR from the PCR reads. The data contain thousands of distinct CDR3 sequences, 45% to 55% of them singletons. The antigens of these receptors remain unknown. Specified treatment: approximately 9-day PBMC culture with coronavirus spike peptide pools or control peptides (ViraFEST assay). Collection of the unexposed donor's CD4+ T cells took place before the COVID-19 pandemic (2011-2018). Sequenced material: CD4+ T cells from blood, cultured in vitro. These receptors were obtained from a human donor in good health.

The chain links TRBV15 to TRBJ2-5, with D possibly matching TRBD1 (5 bases). CDR3 length: 12 amino acids. The germline CDR1 and CDR2 sequences are LNHNV and YYDKDF (reference sequence). V was pared by 0 bases and J by 7 bases, with 6 bases between. The CDR3 protein is CATSRDQGTQYF. Here the CDR3 DNA reads TGTGCCACCAGCAGAGATCAGGGGACCCAGTACTTC. Variable domain in full (rest from reference TRBV15 and TRBJ2-5): DAMVIQNPRYQVTQFGKPVTLSCSQTLNHNVMYWYQQKSSQAPKLLFHYYDKDFNNEADTPDNFQSRRPNTSFCFLDIRSPGLGDTAMYLCATSRDQGTQYFGPGTRLLVL.

Here the CDR3 DNA reads TGTGCCAGCAGCTTGAGGCAAAGCGCGGGTATCACAGATACGCAGTATTTT. Its protein is CASSLRQSAGITDTQYF. The chain is built from TRBV7-8 and TRBJ2-3, with D possibly being TRBD2 (5 bases). V was clipped by 3 bases and J by 2 bases, with 18 bases between them. The CDR3 spans 17 residues. Germline V gene data show CDR1 as SGHVS and CDR2 as FQNEAQ.

The chain has TRBV6-5 and TRBJ2-7, with D maybe TRBD1 (6 bases). Trimming left V 2 bases short and J 5 bases short, with 16 bases between. CDR3 size: 15 residues. Germline V gene data show CDR1 as MNHEY and CDR2 as SVGAGI. The CDR3 sequence: CASSYARWGRHEQYF. The CDR3 nucleotides are TGTGCCAGCAGTTACGCCCGGTGGGGGCGTCACGAGCAGTACTTC.

V and J are TRBV6-1 and TRBJ1-2; 12 positions agree with TRBD1. Germline-derived CDR1 and CDR2 are MNHNS and SASEGT. J gave up 4 bases and V 6 bases, and 6 bases lay outside the gene matches. CDR3 length: 15 amino acids. CDR3 nucleotides: TGTGCCAGCAGAGGGACAGGGGGCGCGGGCTATGGCTACACCTTC. Translated, it gives CASRGTGGAGYGYTF.

This sequence joins TRBV30 and TRBJ1-2; D gene unclear. The CDR3 has 14 residues. Between the trimmed V and J ends, which lost 1 base and 4 bases, there was a span of 13 bases. Germline V gene lookup returns CDR1 GTSNPN and CDR2 SVGIG (reference sequence). CDR3 bases: TGTGCCTGGAGTGAGGGCCTGGGAGGCTATGGCTACACCTTC. This translates into CAWSEGLGGYGYTF.

This clonotype was detected a few times. V and J are TRBV6-1 and TRBJ2-7, with a possible D match to TRBD1 (6 bases). V lost 5 bases and J lost 4, with 9 bases in between. CDR1 and CDR2 from the germline V gene are MNHNS and SASEGT. This CDR3 has 12 amino acids. CDR3 amino acids: CASSSTGYEQYF. CDR3 coding DNA: TGTGCCAGCAGTAGTACAGGGTACGAGCAGTACTTC.

The chain recombines TRBV27 with TRBJ2-5; a possible D gene is TRBD2 (5 bases). Germline values: CDR1 MNHEY, CDR2 SMNVEV (reference sequence). Trimming cost V 1 base and J 7 bases, with 10 bases left between them. This CDR3 comprises 13 residues. The CDR3 DNA reads as TGTGCCAGCAGTTTATGGGGTGGAGGGACCCAGTACTTC. Translation: CASSLWGGGTQYF.

The chain recombines TRBV5-4 with TRBJ2-7; D remains unclear. Germline V gene lookup returns CDR1 SGHNT and CDR2 YYREEE (reference sequence). CDR3 length: 12 amino acids. Trimming pared 1 base from V and 7 bases from J, leaving 9 bases between. The CDR3, as DNA: TGTGCCAGCAGCTTGAACAGCTTGGAGCAGTACTTC. Translation: CASSLNSLEQYF.

The chain carries TRBV7-6 and TRBJ2-1; no clear D. The CDR3 is 16 residues long. V was shortened by 1 base and J by 0 bases, with 10 bases between the two germline ends. From germline, CDR1 is SGHVS and CDR2 FNYEAQ. Here the CDR3 DNA reads TGTGCCAGCAGCTTAGGGGCTGCGAGCTCCTACAATGAGCAGTTCTTC. This sequence encodes CASSLGAASSYNEQFF.

The chain carries TRBV7-9 and TRBJ1-3, with unresolved D. Germline V gene lookup returns CDR1 SEHNR and CDR2 FQNEAQ (reference sequence). Trimming removed 2 bases at V and 2 bases at J, with 7 bases between. The CDR3 runs to 14 residues. As DNA, the CDR3 is TGTGCCAGCAGCTTATGGGATGCTGGAAACACCATATATTTT. This codes for CASSLWDAGNTIYF. Using reference TRBV7-9 and TRBJ1-3 for the parts outside the CDR3, the full variable domain is DTGVSQNPRHKITKRGQNVTFRCDPISEHNRLYWYRQTLGQGPEFLTYFQNEAQLEKSRLLSDRFSAERPKGSFSTLEIQRTEQGDSAMYLCASSLWDAGNTIYFGEGSWLTVV.

The rearrangement uses TRBV27 and TRBJ2-1; D uncertain. This CDR3 contains 14 residues. Germline V gives CDR1 MNHEY, CDR2 SMNVEV (reference sequence). V gave up 5 bases and J gave up 8 bases, with 16 bases separating them. The CDR3 DNA follows: TGTGCCAGCAGTCCTCCGACCTTCGGAGATGAGCAGTTCTTC. The encoded protein is CASSPPTFGDEQFF.

The chain joins TRBV19 to TRBJ1-2, with D uncertain. The ends were cut back, 1 base at V and 2 bases at J, with 11 bases in the middle. The germline V gene encodes CDR1 LNHDA and CDR2 SQIVND (reference sequence). CDR3 length: 15 residues. Here the CDR3 reads CASSIAMGLNYGYTF. The CDR3 bases are TGTGCCAGTAGTATAGCAATGGGGTTAAACTATGGCTACACCTTC.

The chain joins TRBV12-3 or TRBV12-4 to TRBJ2-3, with 7 bases aligning to TRBD2. This CDR3 has 13 residues. The trim removed 7 bases at V and 1 base at J, leaving 2 bases unmatched. The DNA of the CDR3 is TGTGCCAGCATTCGGGGGGGCACAGATACGCAGTATTTT. Its protein is CASIRGGTDTQYF.

The V call is TRBV20-1, the J call TRBJ1-2; D not certain. Germline lookup yields CDR1 DFQATT and CDR2 SNEGSKA (reference sequence). CDR3 length: 15 amino acids. V was trimmed by 3 bases and J by 0 bases, leaving 14 bases between them. The CDR3 DNA is TGCAGTGCTAGCACCAGACTAGGAACTAACTATGGCTACACCTTC. Its protein product is CSASTRLGTNYGYTF.

V usage is TRBV19 and J usage is TRBJ1-5; D gene unclear. This CDR3 spans 17 amino acids. Trimming pared 9 bases from V and 0 bases from J, leaving 21 bases between. Germline V lookup: CDR1 LNHDA, CDR2 SQIVND (reference sequence). CDR3 sequence (DNA): TGTGCCAGCCAAGGACGTCCGCGGGCTTATAGCAATCAGCCCCAGCATTTT. Protein sequence: CASQGRPRAYSNQPQHF. The full variable domain, with the rest looked up from reference TRBV19 and TRBJ1-5, is DGGITQSPKYLFRKEGQNVTLSCEQNLNHDAMYWYRQDPGQGLRLIYYSQIVNDFQKGDIAEGYSVSREKKESFPLTVTSAQKNPTAFYLCASQGRPRAYSNQPQHFGDGTRLSIL.

This clonotype was seen more than once but under ten times. The chain combines TRBV7-2 with TRBJ1-2; maybe TRBD1 (5 bases). Germline CDR1 is SGHTA and CDR2 is FQGNSA. The CDR3 covers 14 residues. V lost 8 bases and J 2 bases, leaving 15 bases between the germline ends. In DNA, the CDR3 is TGTGCCAGCGCCGACAGCGTCGGCAACTATGGCTACACCTTC. The encoded protein is CASADSVGNYGYTF.

This clonotype occurred a few times. This rearrangement joins TRBV7-9 to TRBJ1-2; D is perhaps TRBD1 (6 bases). The CDR3 covers 13 residues. V was clipped by 11 bases and J by 7 bases, with 20 bases between them. CDR1 is SEHNR, CDR2 FQNEAQ, per germline (reference sequence). The CDR3 nucleotides read TGTGCCGGTTCCGGGGGCAGTTCGTCTGGCTACACCTTC. Translating it yields CAGSGGSSSGYTF.

This chain connects TRBV7-8 to TRBJ2-7; D is perhaps TRBD2 (5 bases). The germline V and J ends were trimmed by 5 bases and 7 bases, with 18 bases remaining between them. The CDR3 sequence is 14 residues long. The V gene's germline CDR1 is SGHVS and CDR2 FQNEAQ. DNA for the CDR3: TGTGCCAGCAGCCCCCTTGCGGGTCTTGGGGAGCAGTACTTC. It yields the protein CASSPLAGLGEQYF.